The next 29 T cell receptor beta chains were all read from a single sample in a study of shared clonotypes between healthy human individuals. CD8 cells classed as naive were CD45RO-negative and positively selected for CCR7, excluding terminally differentiated effector memory CD45RA+ cells. Libraries were prepared by immunoSEQ multiplex PCR; TCRdb keeps only in-frame clonotypes and omits some of them. The profile covers a few hundred thousand clones, with nearly 97% appearing a single time and about 0.11% taken by the ten largest. The sample consisted of naive CD8+ T cells sorted from blood. The receptors stem from a woman aged 25 to 39 in good health.

The count of this clone is one. The gene calls are TRBV5-4 and TRBJ2-7; the match to TRBD2 covers 13 bases. CDR3 length: 17 amino acids. Germline values: CDR1 SGHNT, CDR2 YYREEE (reference sequence). V shed 1 base and J 7 bases; nucleotides not matched to a gene: 11. CDR3 loop: CASSLTSGRVPGWEQYF. The CDR3 DNA sequence: TGTGCCAGCAGCTTGACTAGCGGGAGGGTTCCGGGGTGGGAGCAGTACTTC.

CDR3 residues: CASSVGQPGELFF. Written as DNA, the CDR3 is TGTGCCAGCAGCGTAGGCCAGCCCGGGGAGCTGTTTTTT. J is TRBJ2-2 and V is TRBV9, with unresolved D. Germline CDR1 SGDLS, CDR2 YYNGEE. This CDR3 has 13 residues. V lost 0 bases to trimming and J lost 6 bases, with 6 bases between them.

Only one count was recorded for this clone. The chain links TRBV19 to TRBJ2-5; TRBD1 might be the D (5 bases). TRBJ2-7 explains the end of the DNA better; the J call may be wrong. Germline V lookup: CDR1 LNHDA, CDR2 SQIVND (reference sequence). This CDR3 region has 13 residues. The CDR3 loop reads CASSNRISYEQYF. The DNA for the CDR3 is TGTGCCAGTAGTAACAGGATCTCCTACGAGCAGTACTTC.

The rearrangement uses TRBV9 and TRBJ2-7, with D perhaps matching TRBD1 or TRBD2 (5 bases each). This CDR3 region has 16 residues. V was pared by 3 bases and J by 2 bases, with 18 bases between. CDR1 and CDR2 from the germline V gene are SGDLS and YYNGEE. CDR3 DNA sequence: TGTGCCAGCAGCGGCCGAGTGGGGGAGTCCGCCTACGAGCAGTACTTC. It yields the protein CASSGRVGESAYEQYF.

The chain is built from TRBV11-2 and TRBJ2-1; the match to TRBD2 covers 8 bases. Per germline, CDR1 SGHAT and CDR2 FQNNGV. V was clipped by 1 base and J by 4 bases; unmatched bases: 3. This CDR3 spans 15 amino acids. The CDR3 reads CASSLVQRGYNEQFF. In DNA form, the CDR3 reads TGTGCCAGCAGCTTAGTTCAGCGGGGGTACAATGAGCAGTTCTTC. Combining the CDR3 with reference TRBV11-2 and TRBJ2-1 gives the whole variable domain EAGVAQSPRYKIIEKRQSVAFWCNPISGHATLYWYQQILGQGPKLLIQFQNNGVVDDSQLPKDRFSAERLKGVDSTLKIQPAKLEDSAVYLCASSLVQRGYNEQFFGPGTRLTVL.

The chain employs TRBV2 and TRBJ2-5; possibly TRBD1 or TRBD2 for D (5 bases each). CDR1 is SNHLY, CDR2 FYNNEI, per germline. The CDR3 covers 15 residues. The ends were cut back, 3 bases at V and 7 bases at J, with 18 bases in the middle. This CDR3 reads CASSDPQGSRGTQYF. CDR3 nucleotide sequence: TGTGCCAGCAGTGACCCGCAGGGCTCGAGGGGGACCCAGTACTTC.

The rearrangement links TRBV5-1 to TRBJ2-7; 7 positions agree with TRBD2. The germline V gene encodes CDR1 SGHRS and CDR2 YFSETQ. With V trimmed by 3 bases and J by 0 bases, 9 bases remained unmatched. This CDR3 comprises 16 residues. DNA for the CDR3: TGCGCCAGCAGCTGGGGGGGACTCAATTACTCCTACGAGCAGTACTTC. It translates to CASSWGGLNYSYEQYF. Based on the CDR3 plus reference TRBV5-1 and TRBJ2-7, the full variable domain is KAGVTQTPRYLIKTRGQQVTLSCSPISGHRSVSWYQQTPGQGLQFLFEYFSETQRNKGNFPGRFSGRQFSNSRSEMNVSTLELGDSALYLCASSWGGLNYSYEQYFGPGTRLTVT.

The V call is TRBV5-1, the J call TRBJ2-2; the match to TRBD2 covers 7 bases. V lost 3 bases and J lost 7; bases outside the gene matches: 15. The CDR3 runs 17 residues. CDR1 is SGHRS, CDR2 YFSETQ, per germline. In DNA, the CDR3 is TGCGCCAGCAGCTCCCCGTCGGGGGGACCTGGTGGCGGGGAGCTGTTTTTT. Translating it yields CASSSPSGGPGGGELFF. Based on the CDR3 plus reference TRBV5-1 and TRBJ2-2, the full variable domain is KAGVTQTPRYLIKTRGQQVTLSCSPISGHRSVSWYQQTPGQGLQFLFEYFSETQRNKGNFPGRFSGRQFSNSRSEMNVSTLELGDSALYLCASSSPSGGPGGGELFFGEGSRLTVL.

Concerning this clone itself: Other DNA sequences in the sample encode the same CDR3. The chain joins TRBV19 to TRBJ2-7, with D perhaps matching TRBD2 (5 bases). V gave up 6 bases and J gave up 3 bases, with 12 bases separating them. The CDR3 loop spans 13 amino acids. Germline V lookup: CDR1 LNHDA, CDR2 SQIVND (reference sequence). This chain's CDR3 is CASSFGLFYEQYF. The CDR3 nucleotides are TGTGCCAGTAGCTTCGGACTTTTCTACGAGCAGTACTTC.

The chain couples TRBV28 to TRBJ1-5; TRBD1 matches at 7 bases. Per the germline V gene, CDR1 is MDHEN and CDR2 is SYDVKM. J gave up 2 bases and V 2 bases, and 15 bases lay outside the gene matches. The CDR3 has 19 residues. CDR3 sequence (DNA): TGTGCCAGCAGTTTACATATTTCCCCGGACAGGATCGGCAATCAGCCCCAGCATTTT. Its protein is CASSLHISPDRIGNQPQHF.

The rearrangement joins TRBV7-2 to TRBJ1-1; no firm D call. The CDR3 runs 14 residues. Germline V CDR1 and CDR2: SGHTA, FQGNSA. Trimming removed 5 bases from V and 7 bases from J, with 17 bases in between. This CDR3 is CASSPKWNRGEAFF. In DNA form, the CDR3 reads TGTGCCAGCAGCCCAAAATGGAACCGGGGTGAAGCTTTCTTT.

This chain joins TRBV27 and TRBJ2-7, with 7 bases aligning to TRBD1. Germline CDR1 is MNHEY and CDR2 is SMNVEV (reference sequence). With 5 bases clipped from V and 2 bases from J, the junction kept 12 bases outside the gene matches. The CDR3 consists of 16 residues. In DNA form, the CDR3 reads TGTGCCAGCAGTAAAGACAGGGCCTCCGTTACCTACGAGCAGTACTTC. This gives the protein CASSKDRASVTYEQYF.

The chain joins TRBV5-1 to TRBJ2-1; either TRBD1 or TRBD2 may fit D (5 bases each). CDR3 length: 15 amino acids. The ends were cut back, 0 bases at V and 4 bases at J, with 11 bases in the middle. CDR1 SGHRS and CDR2 YFSETQ come from the germline V gene. The CDR3 region is CASSLVGTDYNEQFF. The CDR3 DNA sequence: TGCGCCAGCAGCTTGGTCGGGACCGATTACAATGAGCAGTTCTTC.

This clone showed up just once. V gene TRBV7-6 combines with J gene TRBJ2-7; the D gene is possibly TRBD2 (6 bases). V lost 4 bases, J lost 3 bases, and 7 bases lay in between. From germline, CDR1 is SGHVS and CDR2 FNYEAQ. The CDR3 contains 12 residues. The CDR3 bases are TGTGCCAGCAGCTCGGGACTCTACGAGCAGTACTTC. This sequence encodes CASSSGLYEQYF.

The chain uses TRBV15 and TRBJ2-7, with 9 nucleotides matching TRBD1. The germline V gene has CDR1 LNHNV and CDR2 YYDKDF (reference sequence). This CDR3 is 15 amino acids long. After removal of 4 bases from V and 3 bases from J, the junction contained 7 bases not matched to a gene. The CDR3 here is CATSKTGGEIYEQYF. The CDR3 nucleotides read TGTGCCACCAGCAAAACAGGGGGCGAAATCTACGAGCAGTACTTC.

The count of this clone is one. This chain links TRBV28 with TRBJ2-1; D tentatively fits TRBD1 or TRBD2 (5 bases each). The CDR3 extends over 15 amino acids. V was clipped by 3 bases and J by 6 bases, with 15 bases between them. From germline, CDR1 is MDHEN and CDR2 SYDVKM. The CDR3 bases are TGTGCCAGCAGTTTGGGGACCACTGCTGGCAATGAGCAGTTCTTC. Translation: CASSLGTTAGNEQFF. Full variable domain (rest looked up from reference TRBV28 and TRBJ2-1): DVKVTQSSRYLVKRTGEKVFLECVQDMDHENMFWYRQDPGLGLRLIYFSYDVKMKEKGDIPEGYSVSREKKERFSLILESASTNQTSMYLCASSLGTTAGNEQFFGPGTRLTVL.

About this clone: The sample carries other DNA sequences with the same CDR3. V is TRBV13 and J is TRBJ1-5; D is unclear. The ends were cut back, 0 bases at V and 6 bases at J, with 3 bases in the middle. The CDR3 contains 12 residues. Germline lookup yields CDR1 PRHDT and CDR2 FYEKMQ (reference sequence). This CDR3 reads CASSLGGQPQHF. The CDR3 DNA is TGTGCCAGCAGCTTAGGAGGTCAGCCCCAGCATTTT.

This chain uses TRBV19 with TRBJ2-3, with TRBD2 identical over 9 bases. The CDR3 sequence is 15 residues long. Trimming cost V 6 bases and J 0 bases; bases outside gene matches: 4. Germline V gene lookup returns CDR1 LNHDA and CDR2 SQIVND (reference sequence). CDR3 amino acids: CASRMTSGSTDTQYF. The DNA for the CDR3 is TGTGCCAGTAGAATGACTAGCGGTAGCACAGATACGCAGTATTTT.

The chain uses TRBV5-4 and TRBJ1-4; D perhaps matches TRBD1 (5 bases). Germline V gene lookup returns CDR1 SGHNT and CDR2 YYREEE (reference sequence). The CDR3 extends over 14 amino acids. Trimming cost V 3 bases and J 8 bases, with 14 bases left between them. The CDR3 loop reads CASSSEQGGEKLFF. The CDR3 DNA follows: TGTGCCAGCAGCTCAGAGCAGGGAGGGGAAAAACTGTTTTTT.

The chain joins TRBV5-6 to TRBJ2-7, with TRBD2 identical over 7 bases. Germline lookup yields CDR1 SGHDT and CDR2 YYEEEE. CDR3 size: 15 residues. J lost 4 bases, V lost 0 bases, and 7 bases had no gene match. The CDR3 region is CASSLAGLSGYEQYF. Written as DNA, the CDR3 is TGTGCCAGCAGCTTGGCGGGGCTTAGCGGGTACGAGCAGTACTTC.

The rearrangement uses TRBV6-5 and TRBJ1-4, with D unresolved. The V gene lost 7 bases and the J gene lost 8 bases, with 17 bases spanning the gap. This CDR3 is built from 14 residues. CDR1 is MNHEY and CDR2 is SVGAGI in the germline V gene. CDR3 protein: CASIPREGGEKLFF. The CDR3 DNA reads TGTGCCAGCATTCCTAGGGAGGGAGGCGAAAAACTGTTTTTT.

This chain links TRBV5-8 with TRBJ2-2; D possibly corresponds to TRBD2 (6 bases). The CDR3 contains 16 residues. Germline V gene sequence: CDR1 SGHTS, CDR2 YDEGEE. With 6 bases removed from V and 0 bases from J, the gap between germline ends came to 15 bases. Here the CDR3 DNA reads TGTGCCAGCACGGCCATCGGACTAACGAACACCGGGGAGCTGTTTTTT. Its protein is CASTAIGLTNTGELFF.

This chain connects TRBV30 to TRBJ1-5, with 7 bases that match TRBD1. Germline V lookup: CDR1 GTSNPN, CDR2 SVGIG (reference sequence). V shed 2 bases and J 4 bases; nucleotides not matched to a gene: 5. The CDR3 extends over 14 amino acids. CDR3: CAWSFGRGNQPQHF. CDR3 in DNA: TGTGCCTGGAGTTTTGGCAGGGGGAATCAGCCCCAGCATTTT. The complete variable domain, with remaining parts taken from reference TRBV30 and TRBJ1-5, reads SQTIHQWPATLVQPVGSPLSLECTVEGTSNPNLYWYRQAAGRGLQLLFYSVGIGQISSEVPQNLSASRPQDRQFILSSKKLLLSDSGFYLCAWSFGRGNQPQHFGDGTRLSIL.

The V call is TRBV19, the J call TRBJ1-1; 8 bases match TRBD1. The CDR3 loop spans 16 amino acids. Looked up from germline, CDR1 is LNHDA and CDR2 is SQIVND (reference sequence). Trimming took 5 bases from V and 1 from J; bases not matched to a gene: 9. The CDR3 is CASSDQGAGANTEAFF. In nucleotides, the CDR3 is TGTGCCAGTAGTGATCAGGGGGCGGGAGCGAACACTGAAGCTTTCTTT.

The V call is TRBV2, the J call TRBJ2-7; the D is unclear. The CDR3 covers 12 residues. The germline V and J ends were trimmed by 8 bases and 3 bases, with 11 bases remaining between them. CDR1 SNHLY and CDR2 FYNNEI come from the germline V gene. The CDR3 loop is CASSTRYYEQYF. The CDR3 DNA is TGTGCCAGCTCTACCCGTTACTACGAGCAGTACTTC.

The chain is built from TRBV5-6 and TRBJ2-1; TRBD2 aligns across 9 bases. V lost 4 bases to trimming and J lost 8 bases; unmatched junction nucleotides: 7. Looked up from germline, CDR1 is SGHDT and CDR2 is YYEEEE. The CDR3 is 14 amino acids. The CDR3 coding sequence is TGTGCCAGCAGCGGGGGGCTAGCGGGATATGAGCAGTTCTTC. Amino acids: CASSGGLAGYEQFF.

The chain recombines TRBV19 with TRBJ2-7; 10 positions agree with TRBD1. The V segment lost 9 bases and the J segment 5 bases; nucleotides outside the gene matches: 7. CDR3 length equals 13 residues. Germline V gene data show CDR1 as LNHDA and CDR2 as SQIVND (reference sequence). Here the CDR3 reads CASRDRGTDEQYF. The CDR3 DNA reads TGTGCCAGCAGGGACAGGGGAACAGACGAGCAGTACTTC.

The chain is built from TRBV5-1 and TRBJ2-1; 9 bases fit TRBD2. V was pared by 0 bases and J by 0 bases, with 4 bases of the junction left unmatched. The CDR3 spans 17 residues. Germline V CDR1 and CDR2: SGHRS, YFSETQ. The CDR3 nucleotides read TGCGCCAGCAGCTTGGGCCTAGCGGGATACTCCTACAATGAGCAGTTCTTC. This sequence encodes CASSLGLAGYSYNEQFF.

The chain joins TRBV29-1 to TRBJ2-2; D may be TRBD1 (6 bases). Trimming cost V 1 base and J 1 base, with 10 bases left between them. Germline assignment: CDR1 SQVTM and CDR2 ANQGSEA. The CDR3 length is 15 residues. DNA for the CDR3: TGCAGCGTTGAAGCTCTACAGGGGAACACCGGGGAGCTGTTTTTT. Translated, it gives CSVEALQGNTGELFF.